A single sample gave rise to the 28 T cell receptor beta chains below, sequenced in a study of blood T cells in healthy people across ages. It was with a sample-barcoded 5' primer and a J-beta primer mix that a second PCR of about 6 to 11 cycles was run. TCRdb itself ran the 5' RACE reads through MiXCR, one entry per CDR3 protein. The sample shows about 780,000 distinct CDR3 sequences, around half of them seen only once. The sample consisted of blood. Every receptor here comes from a man older than 75 in good health.

In its sample, this clonotype was seen many times. The chain has TRBV29-1 and TRBJ2-1, with 7 bases matching TRBD2. The germline V gene has CDR1 SQVTM and CDR2 ANQGSEA. With V trimmed by 1 base and J by 2 bases, 8 bases remained unmatched. This CDR3 is built from 16 residues. In DNA, the CDR3 is TGCAGCGTTGAAGGCCAGCGCGGGGGAACCTACAATGAGCAGTTCTTC. This codes for CSVEGQRGGTYNEQFF.

In this sample, this clonotype turned up a few times. V gene TRBV7-2 combines with J gene TRBJ2-1; D unresolved. V was trimmed by 6 bases and J by 2 bases, leaving 11 bases between them. Germline V CDR1 and CDR2: SGHTA, FQGNSA. The CDR3 covers 14 residues. CDR3 loop: CASRGGFTYNEQFF. CDR3 in DNA: TGTGCCAGCAGAGGTGGTTTTACCTACAATGAGCAGTTCTTC.

This clonotype was seen more than once but under ten times. This may arise from a read error, as a much more abundant clone is one base away. CDR3 region: CASSVDGTGVWNEQYF. The CDR3 coding sequence is TGTGCCAGCAGCGTAGACGGGACAGGGGTTTGGAATGAGCAGTACTTC. V gene TRBV9 combines with J gene TRBJ2-5, with 10 nucleotides matching TRBD1. Germline CDR1 reads SGDLS; CDR2 reads YYNGEE. The CDR3 has 16 amino acids. V dropped 0 bases and J dropped 11; count of bases not matched to a gene: 13.

CDR3 DNA sequence: TGTGCCAGCAGCTTAGGCGGGACCGGGGGGTACAATGAGCAGTACTTC. Protein sequence: CASSLGGTGGYNEQYF. This chain uses TRBV7-3 with TRBJ2-1, with 7 bases lining up with TRBD2. The J call may not be correct, given that the DNA end is closer to TRBJ2-7. The CDR3 is 16 amino acids. Germline V lookup: CDR1 SGHTA, CDR2 FQGTGA.

This sequence joins TRBV5-1 and TRBJ2-7; D perhaps matches TRBD2 (6 bases). V was trimmed by 4 bases and J by 2 bases, leaving 13 bases between them. Germline V lookup: CDR1 SGHRS, CDR2 YFSETQ. The CDR3 is 14 residues long. The CDR3 bases are TGCGCCAGCAGCCCGGAGGGGCTAACCTACGAGCAGTACTTC. It is translated as CASSPEGLTYEQYF.

This clonotype was detected a few times. The J gene is TRBJ2-7, the V gene TRBV5-5; TRBD2 agrees at 8 bases. This CDR3 has 14 residues. From germline, CDR1 is SGHKS and CDR2 YYEKEE (reference sequence). The junction had 1 base not matched to a gene; V was cut back by 2 bases and J by 0 bases. The CDR3 DNA is TGTGCCAGCAGCTTCGGGGGGGACTCCTACGAGCAGTACTTC. This sequence encodes CASSFGGDSYEQYF.

The chain employs TRBV7-2 and TRBJ1-1; a possible D gene is TRBD1 (6 bases). V lost 4 bases, J lost 1 base, and 16 bases lay in between. Germline V gene lookup returns CDR1 SGHTA and CDR2 FQGNSA. The CDR3 runs 16 residues. CDR3 amino acids: CASSYGPGTTNTEAFF. The CDR3 DNA reads TGTGCCAGCAGCTACGGGCCCGGGACAACGAACACTGAAGCTTTCTTT.

J is TRBJ1-2 and V is TRBV2, with a weak D call TRBD1 (6 bases). This CDR3 is built from 15 residues. Germline V gene lookup returns CDR1 SNHLY and CDR2 FYNNEI. V was clipped by 6 bases and J by 1 base, with 15 bases between them. The CDR3: CASSLQGGLNYGYTF. The CDR3 DNA is TGTGCCAGCAGCCTACAGGGAGGTCTTAACTATGGCTACACCTTC.

The chain links TRBV12-3 or TRBV12-4 to TRBJ2-7; a possible D gene is TRBD2 (6 bases). Trimming shortened V by 6 bases and J by 5 bases, and 17 bases separated the two germline ends. This CDR3 has 14 amino acids. The DNA of the CDR3 is TGTGCCAGCAGCCCCCACCGGGACTTCAACGAGCAGTACTTC. It codes for CASSPHRDFNEQYF.

In this sample, this clonotype turned up a few times. The chain recombines TRBV7-2 with TRBJ2-3, with TRBD1 as a possible D gene (6 bases). With 6 bases removed from V and 4 bases from J, the gap between germline ends came to 8 bases. Germline V gene lookup returns CDR1 SGHTA and CDR2 FQGNSA. The CDR3 has 12 amino acids. This CDR3 is CASRPGADTQYF. The CDR3 DNA reads TGTGCCAGCAGACCAGGGGCAGATACGCAGTATTTT.

This clonotype occurred many times. V is TRBV12-3 or TRBV12-4 and J is TRBJ2-5, with 7 bases matching TRBD2. The CDR3 extends over 17 amino acids. V lost 6 bases, J lost 1 base, and 14 bases stayed unmatched. The CDR3 protein is CASSRGLPNRFQETQYF. The CDR3 DNA is TGTGCCAGCAGCCGGGGACTACCCAATAGGTTCCAAGAGACCCAGTACTTC.

The chain combines TRBV12-3 or TRBV12-4 with TRBJ2-5; 13 bases are shared with TRBD2. This CDR3 has 16 amino acids. Trimming at V came to 5 bases and at J to 2 bases, leaving 5 bases not matched to a gene. The CDR3 is CASSQPGLAGQETQYF. CDR3 sequence (DNA): TGTGCCAGCAGTCAACCGGGACTAGCGGGACAAGAGACCCAGTACTTC.

This clonotype was counted ten times or more. The chain joins TRBV20-1 to TRBJ2-7, with TRBD1 as a possible D gene (6 bases). The V gene lost 1 base and the J gene lost 3 bases, with 10 bases spanning the gap. CDR1 is DFQATT and CDR2 is SNEGSKA in the germline V gene (reference sequence). The CDR3 spans 13 residues. The CDR3 reads CSARGMDSYEQYF. Here the CDR3 DNA reads TGCAGTGCTAGAGGAATGGACAGCTACGAGCAGTACTTC.

This clonotype was recorded a few times. J is TRBJ2-3 and V is TRBV4-2; 15 bases map to TRBD2. The CDR3 runs 18 residues. The ends lost 6 bases at V and 7 bases at J; junction bases unmatched: 14. Germline V gene sequence: CDR1 LGHNA, CDR2 YNFKEQ. The CDR3 bases are TGTGCCAGCAGTGTCGGACTAGCGGGGGGGGGAGGCGTAAATACGCAGTATTTT. Amino acids: CASSVGLAGGGGVNTQYF.

CDR3 amino acids: CASSFKAGGTDTQYF. The CDR3 DNA reads as TGTGCCAGCAGCTTCAAAGCGGGGGGCACAGATACGCAGTATTTT. The V and J genes are TRBV7-3 and TRBJ2-3; TRBD2 matches 8 bases. The CDR3 extends over 15 amino acids. The V gene end was trimmed by 3 bases and the J gene end by 1 base; junction bases not matched to a gene: 3. Germline V CDR1 and CDR2: SGHTA, FQGTGA.

The rearrangement joins TRBV7-2 to TRBJ2-7; D gene unclear. This CDR3 has 14 residues. In germline, CDR1 is SGHTA, CDR2 FQGNSA. V lost 5 bases and J lost 6, with 17 bases in between. This chain's CDR3 is CASSIDMGMLEQYF. In DNA form, the CDR3 reads TGTGCCAGCAGCATTGATATGGGGATGCTCGAGCAGTACTTC.

This chain links TRBV5-1 with TRBJ1-4; D is unresolved. Germline V lookup: CDR1 SGHRS, CDR2 YFSETQ. Trimming removed 4 bases at V and 8 bases at J, with 18 bases between. The CDR3 has 15 residues. The CDR3 nucleotides read TGCGCCAGCAGCCAAACCGGGCAGAAGGAAGAAAAACTGTTTTTT. Translation: CASSQTGQKEEKLFF.

This clonotype appeared a few times. This chain uses TRBV6-8 with TRBJ2-7, with D perhaps TRBD2 (6 bases). The CDR3 runs 15 residues. Trimming cost V 0 bases and J 9 bases, with 18 bases left between them. Germline loops: CDR1 MNHGY, CDR2 SAAAGT. Here the CDR3 reads CASSYSGGIRSGQYF. Here the CDR3 DNA reads TGTGCCAGCAGTTACTCGGGCGGGATCAGGTCGGGGCAGTACTTC.

This sequence joins TRBV12-3 or TRBV12-4 and TRBJ1-4, with D perhaps TRBD1 (6 bases). The CDR3 loop spans 14 amino acids. The V end lost 2 bases, the J end lost 4 bases, and 8 bases lay between the germline ends. CDR3 nucleotide sequence: TGTGCCAGCAGTTTACAGGGGAATAATGAAAAACTGTTTTTT. It is translated as CASSLQGNNEKLFF.

The genes are TRBV9 and TRBJ1-2, with D unclear. The germline CDR1 and CDR2 sequences are SGDLS and YYNGEE. The CDR3 totals 13 residues. Trimming stripped 0 bases from V and 8 bases from J, with 11 bases between. The CDR3 sequence: CASSVGQAKGYTF. The CDR3 DNA reads TGTGCCAGCAGCGTAGGGCAGGCGAAGGGCTACACCTTC.

The J gene is TRBJ1-5, the V gene TRBV6-2 or TRBV6-3; D not resolved. The CDR3 loop spans 14 amino acids. V was pared by 4 bases and J by 6 bases, with 13 bases between. Germline CDR1 MNHEY, CDR2 SVGEGT. In DNA, the CDR3 is TGTGCCAGCAGTTCGAATCCCGTGGCTCAGCCCCAGCATTTT. This translates into CASSSNPVAQPQHF.

This clonotype was seen a handful of times. The chain combines TRBV29-1 with TRBJ2-7; D uncertain. The CDR3 has 11 residues. Trimming stripped 2 bases from V and 6 bases from J, with 8 bases between. Germline V CDR1 and CDR2: SQVTM, ANQGSEA. The CDR3 DNA is TGCAGCGTTGAACATGGGTGCGAGCAGTACTTC. Amino acids: CSVEHGCEQYF.

This clonotype was seen a single time. The chain carries TRBV28 and TRBJ2-7; 8 bases match TRBD1. Germline V CDR1 and CDR2: MDHEN, SYDVKM. The CDR3 spans 15 residues. V gave up 6 bases and J gave up 6 bases; unmatched junction bases: 13. CDR3 loop: CASRILGQGGTEQYF. CDR3 nucleotide sequence: TGTGCCAGCAGGATCCTCGGACAGGGTGGGACCGAGCAGTACTTC.

Comments on this clonotype: A read error is the likely source, as a far larger clone sits one nucleotide away. The CDR3, as DNA: TGTGCCAGCAGTTCCGGGAGCTCCTACAATGAGCAGTTATTC. Translating it yields CASSSGSSYNEQLF. The J gene is TRBJ2-1, the V gene TRBV12-3 or TRBV12-4, with TRBD2 as a possible D gene (6 bases). The CDR3 is 14 residues long.

This chain links TRBV3-1 with TRBJ1-4; weak D call: TRBD1 (6 bases). Trimming shortened V by 6 bases and J by 0 bases, and 17 bases separated the two germline ends. Per the germline V gene, CDR1 is LGHDT and CDR2 is YNNKEL (reference sequence). CDR3 length equals 17 residues. Here the CDR3 reads CASRHRAGDATNEKLFF. The CDR3 coding sequence is TGTGCCAGCAGACACAGGGCGGGCGATGCAACTAATGAAAAACTGTTTTTT.

This clonotype was observed at least ten times. The rearrangement joins TRBV27 to TRBJ2-1; no clear D gene. Trimming left V 2 bases short and J 7 bases short, with 12 bases between. Germline-derived CDR1 and CDR2 are MNHEY and SMNVEV (reference sequence). CDR3 length: 14 amino acids. Here the CDR3 DNA reads TGTGCCAGCAGTTTACTGTCTAAGATGAATGAGCAGTTCTTC. Translation: CASSLLSKMNEQFF.

This clonotype turned up a few times. This chain links TRBV2 with TRBJ2-1, with 13 bases matching TRBD2. The CDR3 runs 14 residues. CDR1 SNHLY and CDR2 FYNNEI come from the germline V gene. The ends lost 6 bases at V and 6 bases at J; junction bases unmatched: 2. The CDR3 DNA is TGTGCCAGCAGGGGACTAGCGGGAACCAATGAGCAGTTCTTC. This sequence encodes CASRGLAGTNEQFF.

This clonotype was detected only once. The rearrangement uses TRBV3-1 and TRBJ1-2; the D gene is possibly TRBD1 (5 bases). Germline V gene data show CDR1 as LGHDT and CDR2 as YNNKEL (reference sequence). V was clipped by 0 bases and J by 3 bases, with 14 bases between them. The CDR3 is made up of 16 amino acids. The CDR3 sequence is CASSQDPAGKYYGYTF. The CDR3 DNA is TGTGCCAGCAGCCAAGATCCAGCAGGGAAGTACTATGGCTACACCTTC.